This entry features one T cell receptor (beta chain) sequence. Its cognate antigen is unknown. The repertoire was sequenced with immunoSEQ multiplex PCR; TCRdb's copy has only in-frame clones and lacks some. This sample has 2,500 to 3,000 clones, with approximately 90% found just once. This specimen belongs to a study of circulating and synovial CD4+ cells in juvenile arthritis. Less than 10 mL of blood per patient was used. Sorted cells were HLA-DR+CD14-CD3+CD4+CD25low/- peripheral blood cells. The CDR3 consists of 16 residues. Germline V gene lookup returns CDR1 SGHTA and CDR2 FQGNSA. Trimming at V came to 5 bases and at J to 1 base, leaving 10 bases not matched to a gene. Study results and limitations: These blood cells shared more CDR3 sequences with synovium than bulk blood.

The V and J genes are TRBV7-2 and TRBJ1-2; 7 bases match TRBD1. Sequencing was carried out using HLA-DR+ CD4+ T cells from blood. Subset noted: circulating pathogenic-like lymphocytes, sorted as HLA-DR+CD14-CD3+CD4+CD25low/- blood T cells. The receptor's source is a human donor with juvenile idiopathic arthritis. CDR3 in DNA: TGTGCCAGCAGCCCCCGGACAGGTGGGGTTAACTATGGCTACACCTTC. This sequence encodes CASSPRTGGVNYGYTF.